The clone carrying this TCR beta chain was counted many times. As yet, its antigen is unknown. This entry comes from a study of CD8 T cells in ankylosing spondylitis. Study-level results: Disease-linked clones were CD8+ and relatively rare in peripheral blood. Earlier authors reported some of these motif variants in reactive arthritis synovial fluid and blood. Seemingly distinctive of ankylosing spondylitis blood was a TCR beta motif formed by eight highly homologous variants.

The V end was cut by 7 bases, the J end by 4 bases, with 9 bases between. The CDR3 extends over 12 amino acids. Germline values: CDR1 SGDLS, CDR2 YYNGEE. TCRdb passed the 5' RACE reads through MiXCR, listing each CDR3 protein once. Among 30,000 to 40,000 distinct CDR3 sequences listed, about 3% were seen once. Sequenced sample: blood, either unsorted or a sorted T cell fraction (not recorded which). This receptor was obtained from a male donor with ankylosing spondylitis or in good health (not recorded which). The genes are TRBV9 and TRBJ2-1; D is possibly TRBD1 (6 bases). The CDR3 reads CASGGIYNEQFF. The CDR3 nucleotides are TGTGCCAGCGGGGGCATTTACAATGAGCAGTTCTTC.